This T cell receptor (beta chain) was obtained from a study of T cell responses to AZD1222 COVID-19 vaccine. This table comes from immunoSEQ multiplex PCR, and its TCRdb copy is limited to in-frame clones, with some not included. This table has some 180,000 clones, roughly 92% appearing once. This CDR3 has 13 amino acids. CDR1 and CDR2 from the germline V gene are SNHLY and FYNNEI. Between the trimmed V and J ends, which lost 4 bases and 2 bases, there was a span of 5 bases. The sample was peripheral blood, taken on day 0 of AZD1222 vaccination. The sequence was collected from an adult in good health. This chain uses TRBV2 with TRBJ2-2; D gene uncertain. The CDR3 nucleotides read TGTGCCAGCAGTGGACCAAACACCGGGGAGCTGTTTTTT. This gives the protein CASSGPNTGELFF.